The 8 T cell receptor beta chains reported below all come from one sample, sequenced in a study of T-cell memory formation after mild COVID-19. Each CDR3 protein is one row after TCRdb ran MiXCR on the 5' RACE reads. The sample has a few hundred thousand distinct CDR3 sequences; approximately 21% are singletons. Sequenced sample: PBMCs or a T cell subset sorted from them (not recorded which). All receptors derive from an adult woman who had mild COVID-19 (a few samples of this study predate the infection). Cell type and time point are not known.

CDR3 sequence (DNA): TGTGCCAGCAGCGACGACCTGGGTGTTAACTATGGCTACACCTTC. Translation: CASSDDLGVNYGYTF. The rearrangement links TRBV4-2 to TRBJ1-2, with D unclear. Trimming shortened V by 5 bases and J by 1 base, and 14 bases separated the two germline ends. The CDR3 sequence is 15 residues long. Germline V gene data show CDR1 as LGHNA and CDR2 as YNFKEQ.

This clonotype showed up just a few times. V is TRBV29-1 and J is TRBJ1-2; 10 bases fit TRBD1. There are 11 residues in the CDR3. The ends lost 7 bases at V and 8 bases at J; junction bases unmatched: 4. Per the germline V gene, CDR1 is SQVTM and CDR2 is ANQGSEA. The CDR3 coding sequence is TGCAGCGGGGGGACAGGGGAGGGCTACACCTTC. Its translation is CSGGTGEGYTF.

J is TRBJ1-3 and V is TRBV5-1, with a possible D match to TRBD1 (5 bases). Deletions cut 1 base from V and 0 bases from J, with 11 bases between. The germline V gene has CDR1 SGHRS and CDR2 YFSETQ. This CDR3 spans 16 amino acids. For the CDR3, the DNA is TGCGCCAGCAGCTTGTCGGGGCTACCCTCTGGAAACACCATATATTTT. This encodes CASSLSGLPSGNTIYF.

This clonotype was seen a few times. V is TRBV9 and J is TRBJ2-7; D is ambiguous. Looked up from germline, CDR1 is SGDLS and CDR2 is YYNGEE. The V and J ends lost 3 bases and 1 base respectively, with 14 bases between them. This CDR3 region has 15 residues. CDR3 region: CASSARVGQSYEQYF. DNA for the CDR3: TGTGCCAGCAGCGCAAGGGTGGGCCAGTCCTACGAGCAGTACTTC.

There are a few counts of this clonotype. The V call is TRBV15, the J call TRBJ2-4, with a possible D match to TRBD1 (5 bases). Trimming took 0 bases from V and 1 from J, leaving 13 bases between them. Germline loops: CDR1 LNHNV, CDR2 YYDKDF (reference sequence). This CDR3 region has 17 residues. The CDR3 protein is CATSRDGAFVAKNIQYF. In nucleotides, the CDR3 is TGTGCCACCAGCAGAGATGGGGCGTTCGTGGCCAAAAACATTCAGTACTTC.

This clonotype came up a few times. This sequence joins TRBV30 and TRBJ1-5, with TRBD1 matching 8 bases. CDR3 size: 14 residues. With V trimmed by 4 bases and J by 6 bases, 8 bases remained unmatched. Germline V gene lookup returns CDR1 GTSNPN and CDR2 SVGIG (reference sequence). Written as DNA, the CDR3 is TGTGCCTGGACTCGTTACAGGGGGAGTCAGCCCCAGCATTTT. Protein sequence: CAWTRYRGSQPQHF. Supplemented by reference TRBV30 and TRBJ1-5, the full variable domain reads SQTIHQWPATLVQPVGSPLSLECTVEGTSNPNLYWYRQAAGRGLQLLFYSVGIGQISSEVPQNLSASRPQDRQFILSSKKLLLSDSGFYLCAWTRYRGSQPQHFGDGTRLSIL.

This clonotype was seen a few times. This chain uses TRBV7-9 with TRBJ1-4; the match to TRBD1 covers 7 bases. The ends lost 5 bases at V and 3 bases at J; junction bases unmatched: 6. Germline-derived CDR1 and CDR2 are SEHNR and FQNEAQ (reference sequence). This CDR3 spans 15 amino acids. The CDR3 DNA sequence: TGTGCCAGCAGCCCCCGACAGGGACCTAATGAAAAACTGTTTTTT. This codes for CASSPRQGPNEKLFF.

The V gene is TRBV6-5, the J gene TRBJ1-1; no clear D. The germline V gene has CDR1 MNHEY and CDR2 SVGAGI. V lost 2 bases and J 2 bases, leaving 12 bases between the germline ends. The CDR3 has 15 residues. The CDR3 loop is CASSYRASANTEAFF. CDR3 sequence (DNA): TGTGCCAGCAGTTACAGGGCCTCGGCCAACACTGAAGCTTTCTTT.